This TCR beta chain was retrieved from a study of PD-L1 blockade in urothelial cancer. Findings of the study overall: A pretreatment blood TCR clonality that fell below the median predicted better progression-free and overall survival.

As for this clone: Its specificity is not known.

The templates were synthetic TCR analogs, and they were spiked into each PCR. Repertoires were generated with immunoSEQ multiplex PCR, while TCRdb's copy carries only in-frame clones and drops some. The sample lists under 55,000 clones; 88% were seen once. CDR1 MNHEY and CDR2 SMNVEV come from the germline V gene (reference sequence). The CDR3 length is 14 residues. Trimming removed 6 bases from V and 4 bases from J; junction bases left unmatched: 5. Sample time point: pretreatment peripheral blood. The material sequenced was PBMCs, taken around atezolizumab (anti-PD-L1) treatment. This clonotype originated in a donor at least 40 years old with urothelial cancer. The J gene is TRBJ1-4, the V gene TRBV27, with TRBD1 matching 7 bases. DNA of the CDR3: TGTGCCAGCAGACACCGGGACAGTAATGAAAAACTGTTTTTT. Protein product: CASRHRDSNEKLFF.